Listed below are T cell receptor beta chains from one sample, sequenced in a study of blood T cell repertoires in COVID-19. Here immunoSEQ multiplex PCR was the method, and the copy in TCRdb shows in-frame clones only, minus some. In the table there are 390,000 or so clones, almost 90% of which are singletons. Sequenced sample: peripheral blood. Receptors were obtained from a man aged 18 to 30 with active or convalescent COVID-19. Both conserved end residues are part of each CDR3.

V	CDR3
TRBV7-2	CASSLARSGNTIYF
TRBV3-1/TRBV3-2	CASSQEWASGALYNEQFF
TRBV5-1	CASSLGGQYEQYF
TRBV6-4	CASSRTGLPTDTQYF
TRBV6-5	CASSYSITVYGYTF
TRBV21-1	CASSKVGGLYEQYF
TRBV3-1/TRBV3-2	CASSQRTGGSTGANVLTF
TRBV19	CASTPGRTEAFF
TRBV24-1	CATSELGQGYNEQFF
TRBV6-5	CASSFGGYNQPQHF
TRBV27	CASTISGGGYEQYF
TRBV19	CATTSGGPVGNQPQHF
TRBV6-2/TRBV6-3	CASSTRGGSSYEQYF
TRBV24-1	CATSEGAAYEQYF
TRBV12-3/TRBV12-4	CASRPRGFDTQYF
TRBV24-1	CATSDFGRGGNEQFF
TRBV6-5	CASGPRYGSNQPQHF
TRBV6-5	CASSYQRQMNTEAFF
TRBV19	CASSTPPGRPYNEQFF
TRBV2	CASLTGGFTMNTEAFF
TRBV5-1	CASSSGGTGTYGYTF
TRBV5-4	CASSLDPGAKNIQYF
TRBV11-2	CASSLGTSGYEQYF
TRBV7-8	CASSPDRGDQPQHF
TRBV15	CATSRDGTGSYNEQFF
TRBV28	CASSLFLGQGGSGSPLHF
TRBV21-1	CASSITGYRASGRVNTGELFF
TRBV4-1	CASSQAGGSPSYNEQFF
TRBV28	CASSLKARVEQYF
TRBV6-2/TRBV6-3	CASSYVTDGGYTF
TRBV6-5	CASRLRETQYF
TRBV28	CASSPRTPLLYGYTF
TRBV5-6	CASSSGSSYNEQFF
TRBV5-1	CASSLGVTGGPVQETQYF
TRBV28	CASRGDSINTEAFF
TRBV19	CASSPFGRGEAFF
TRBV7-2	CASSLGQGWYEQYF
TRBV7-3	CASSSGHSSYEQYF
TRBV6-6	CASSYPGTGGSYGYTF
TRBV6-2/TRBV6-3	CASSPDRPRGDEQYF
TRBV27	CASSPLGLSNQPQHF
TRBV7-6	CASTQYSGGPKTQYF
TRBV7-2	CASSPGQGWTGELFF
TRBV27	CASSKYSGTKDNEQFF
TRBV7-2	CASSSQGRVSPLHF
TRBV9	CASSDAEADTQYF
TRBV6-2/TRBV6-3	CASSYSGQDQPQHF
TRBV13	CASSLRSLYEQYF
TRBV7-9	CASSSQGAPANYGYTF
TRBV6-4	CANASGEAYNEQFF
TRBV7-6	CASSLEPGGTNEKLFF
TRBV3-1/TRBV3-2	CASSNRASGEKLFF
TRBV15	CATSWGHGVQPQHF
TRBV7-8	CASSLRTGGYGYTF
TRBV7-3	CASSPDRPYNEQFF